This T cell receptor beta chain was sequenced during a study of blood T cell repertoires in COVID-19. About the study: Donors in the United States, Italy and Spain gave samples during acute or convalescent COVID-19.

Per the original data handling: Researchers report that nucleated cell counts were estimated from reference gene primer amplification. The protocol was immunoSEQ multiplex PCR, while the TCRdb copy is restricted to in-frame clones and leaves out a portion. V and J calls and clone size are those listed in that table; D and trimming were worked out from the DNA. This sample has about 350,000 clones, with more than 70% found just once. Participant ages covered about 18 to 95 years across about 22 US areas. Clinical history reported by participants formed the basis on which cohorts were assigned. Trimming shortened V by 3 bases and J by 7 bases, and 20 bases separated the two germline ends. The CDR3 is made up of 15 amino acids. The V gene's germline CDR1 is SGHRS and CDR2 YFSETQ.

The sample taken for sequencing was PBMCs or T cells enriched from blood (not recorded which). This clonotype originated in a woman aged 25 to 45 who had been exposed to COVID-19. The chain employs TRBV5-1 and TRBJ2-7, with D possibly matching TRBD1 (6 bases). CDR3 nucleotide sequence: TGCGCCAGCAGCTCGGCCGGGACAATTGGCAGGGAGCAGTACTTC. Its translation is CASSSAGTIGREQYF.